Sequencing of this TCR beta chain was carried out in a study of blood T cell repertoires in COVID-19. Study-level information: Samples came from the United States, Italy and Spain, spanning acute and convalescent COVID-19. PBMCs, B-cell-depleted T cells, or T cells provided the cDNA or gDNA that made up the material.

In the study's own analysis: Nucleated cell counts were estimated from reference gene primer amplification. TCRdb's copy holds only in-frame clones and misses some; the assay was immunoSEQ multiplex PCR. Clone size and the V and J calls come from that table; the DNA yielded D and trimming. The repertoire consists of 200,000 to 250,000 clones, with nearly 90% occurring once and the leading ten covering approximately 12%. Per the germline V gene, CDR1 is SGHAT and CDR2 is FQNNGV. The junction had 4 bases not matched to a gene; V was cut back by 5 bases and J by 2 bases. The CDR3 runs to 15 residues. The clonotype comes from a woman aged 18-29 years who had recovered from COVID-19. Material for sequencing was peripheral blood. The chain couples TRBV11-2 to TRBJ2-1, with 9 bases lining up with TRBD2. CDR3 sequence: CASSPSGRPYNEQFF. The CDR3, as DNA: TGTGCCAGCAGCCCCAGCGGGAGGCCCTACAATGAGCAGTTCTTC.